This TCR beta chain was obtained from a study of beta chain features in type 1 diabetes. About the research overall: In age, gender and cell yields, patients were similar to healthy donors. Regarding the study as a whole: Whether HLA type influences TCRB rearrangement remained unresolved here. A moderate, significant TCRB CDR3 shortening appeared in type 1 diabetes across four CD4+ subsets. There were fewer insertions and more deletions at the VDJ junctions of type 1 diabetes patients.

TCRB transcripts that were expressed got sequenced, as all of the isolated RNA had been reverse transcribed. Repertoires were generated with immunoSEQ multiplex PCR, while TCRdb's copy carries only in-frame clones and drops some. The repertoire holds about 340,000 clones, with about a tenth as singletons. Purity exceeding 95% was reached by all sorted populations. This clone was observed a few times. The antigen is unknown. CDR1 MNHNS and CDR2 SASEGT come from the germline V gene. The CDR3 has 14 amino acids. J gave up 5 bases and V 5 bases, and 8 bases lay outside the gene matches. The TCR comes from a man younger than 40 with type 1 diabetes. The specimen sequenced was central memory CD4+ T cells from blood. This chain joins TRBV6-1 and TRBJ1-1; 7 bases align to TRBD1. The CDR3 DNA is TGTGCCAGCAGTTTAGACAGGGTCAAAACTGAAGCTTTCTTT. Protein product: CASSLDRVKTEAFF.